Listed below are T cell receptor beta chains from one sample, sequenced in a study of CD8+ T cells in alopecia areata. Generated by immunoSEQ multiplex PCR, the TCRdb table keeps only in-frame clones and is missing some. The data show 140,000 to 150,000 clones, with 47% seen just once and over 5.5% held by the top ten. Source material: CD4+ T cells sorted from blood. The receptors were gathered from a human donor with alopecia areata. Both conserved end residues are part of each CDR3. Fields, in order: J gene, D gene, V gene, clone size, CDR3 protein, CDR3 DNA. D genes are given only for firm matches. Expanded clones are given a class, and other clones once, few, many or no size at all.

TRBJ2-1,.,TRBV6-6,.,CASSYLGRSWFF,TGTGCCAGCAGTTACTTGGGACGGTCGTGGTTCTTC
TRBJ2-1,TRBD2,TRBV29-1,.,CSATSGYNEQFF,TGCAGCGCCACTAGCGGCTACAATGAGCAGTTCTTC
TRBJ2-5,.,TRBV18,.,CASSPNSAHQETQYF,TGTGCCAGCTCACCCAATAGCGCCCACCAAGAGACCCAGTACTTC
TRBJ2-2,.,TRBV5-1,.,CASSPLTGFTGELFF,TGCGCCAGCAGCCCCCTGACAGGATTCACCGGGGAGCTGTTTTTT
TRBJ2-7,.,TRBV29-1,.,CSVAQGYEQYF,TGCAGCGTCGCCCAGGGTTACGAGCAGTACTTC
TRBJ2-2,.,TRBV15,few,CATSRGRELFF,TGTGCCACCAGCAGGGGTCGGGAGCTGTTTTTT
TRBJ1-6,TRBD1,TRBV5-1,.,CASSMGQSNSPLHF,TGCGCCAGCAGCATGGGACAGTCGAATTCACCCCTCCACTTT
TRBJ2-1,.,TRBV5-6,.,CASSFYRVYNEQFF,TGTGCCAGCAGCTTTTACAGAGTATACAATGAGCAGTTCTTC
TRBJ1-5,.,TRBV2,few,CASRVGTPQSNQPQHF,TGTGCCAGCAGGGTTGGGACCCCCCAGAGTAATCAGCCCCAGCATTTT
TRBJ2-7,TRBD1,TRBV5-1,few,CASSFGQGFSYEQYF,TGCGCCAGCAGCTTTGGACAGGGCTTCTCCTACGAGCAGTACTTC
TRBJ2-7,.,TRBV5-1,.,CASSFPGREYEQYF,TGCGCCAGCAGCTTCCCGGGGCGAGAGTACGAGCAGTACTTC
TRBJ2-5,.,TRBV7-3,.,CASSFNGGQETQYF,TGTGCCAGCAGCTTCAACGGGGGCCAAGAGACCCAGTACTTC